Listed below are T cell receptor beta chains from one sample, sequenced in a study of blood T cell repertoires in COVID-19. Only in-frame clones appear in the TCRdb table, and some are missing; sequencing was by immunoSEQ multiplex PCR. The data show around 390,000 clones, about 87% seen once. The specimen sequenced was PBMCs or T cells enriched from blood (not recorded which). These receptor sequences come from a woman in her forties or fifties who had recovered from COVID-19. Each CDR3 is given with its conserved first and last residue. The D gene is left open where the match is weak.

>TRBD1|TRBV28|TRBJ2-7
CASSSPSYRGYEQYF
>TRBD1|TRBV6-5|TRBJ2-1
CASKVDRGLYNEQFF
>NA|TRBV6-4|TRBJ1-2
CASSDLAASLNYGYTF
>NA|TRBV5-6|TRBJ1-2
CASSWGPGSNYGYTF
>NA|TRBV4-3|TRBJ2-3
CASSQDQGGVIDTQYF
>NA|TRBV19|TRBJ1-2
CASRSPGGLSDYGYTF
>NA|TRBV19|TRBJ1-1
CASSSGDRNTEAFF
>NA|TRBV11-2|TRBJ1-3
CASSFGGGNTIYF
>NA|TRBV19|TRBJ1-2
CASIGSGYGYTF
>TRBD1|TRBV15|TRBJ1-1
CATKDRPSNTEAFF
>NA|TRBV15|TRBJ1-1
CATSRDRGMAPRDSEAFF
>NA|TRBV4-1|TRBJ1-1
CASSQDAGLDTEAFF
>NA|TRBV29-1|TRBJ2-1
CSVDRESSGEQFF
>TRBD2|TRBV2|TRBJ2-1
CASSGLDTPNEQFF
>NA|TRBV11-2|TRBJ2-7
CASSRDASAYEQYF
>NA|TRBV18|TRBJ2-7
CASSPPLVGQNYEQYF
>TRBD1|TRBV5-8|TRBJ1-5
CASSGPKTGKVGSNQPQHF
>NA|TRBV6-5|TRBJ2-7
CASRQYMGPSYEQYF
>TRBD2|TRBV18|TRBJ2-5
CASSPRRGGETQYF
>TRBD2|TRBV12-3/TRBV12-4|TRBJ2-3
CASSLSGGGEQYF
>NA|TRBV7-9|TRBJ1-5
CASSLDGLYQPQHF
>NA|TRBV20-1|TRBJ1-3
CSASESPGSGNTIYF
>TRBD1|TRBV6-5|TRBJ2-7
CASSYRGQGRYEQYF
>NA|TRBV11-3|TRBJ2-2
CASSLQGNTGELFF
>NA|TRBV6-1|TRBJ2-1
CASSESPGPGEQFF
>TRBD1|TRBV5-1|TRBJ2-6
CASSTAGTANSGANVLTF
>TRBD1|TRBV27|TRBJ1-1
CASSQTGGEGTEAFF